This TCR beta chain was sequenced in a study of blood T cell repertoires in COVID-19. Across the whole study: The cDNA or gDNA used as material had been derived from T cells, B-cell-depleted T cells, or PBMCs.

The sample holds one count of this clone. The CDR3 is made up of 16 amino acids. Trimming took 0 bases from V and 2 from J; bases not matched to a gene: 4. Germline V gene sequence: CDR1 SGHKS, CDR2 YYEKEE (reference sequence). As processed by the authors: Scientists estimated how many nucleated cells there were by amplifying reference gene primers. The data were produced by immunoSEQ multiplex PCR, yet TCRdb's version contains in-frame clones alone and is incomplete. That table gives V, J and clone size, and the DNA gave D and trimming. Seen here are about 210,000 clones, about 91% observed once, and the top ten hold around 4.8%.

Sequencing was performed on peripheral blood. This clonotype originated in a woman aged 40 to 49 with acute or convalescent COVID-19. The chain combines TRBV5-5 with TRBJ1-3; 8 nucleotides line up with TRBD1. The CDR3 is CASSLVRQGPGNTIYF. For the CDR3, the DNA is TGTGCCAGCAGCTTGGTTCGACAGGGGCCTGGAAACACCATATATTTT.